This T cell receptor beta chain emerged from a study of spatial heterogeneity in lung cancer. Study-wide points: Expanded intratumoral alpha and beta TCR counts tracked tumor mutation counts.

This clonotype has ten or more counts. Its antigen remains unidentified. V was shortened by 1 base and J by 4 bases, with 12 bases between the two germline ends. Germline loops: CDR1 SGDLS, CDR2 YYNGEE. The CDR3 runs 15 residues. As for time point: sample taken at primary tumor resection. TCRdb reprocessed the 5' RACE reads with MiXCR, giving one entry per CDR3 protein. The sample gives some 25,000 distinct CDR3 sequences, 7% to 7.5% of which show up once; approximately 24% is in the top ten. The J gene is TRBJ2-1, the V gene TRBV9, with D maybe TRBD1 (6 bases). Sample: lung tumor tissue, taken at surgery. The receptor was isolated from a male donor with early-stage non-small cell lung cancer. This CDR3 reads CASSVQGLPYNEQFF. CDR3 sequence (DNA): TGTGCCAGCAGCGTACAGGGGCTTCCTTACAATGAGCAGTTCTTC.